Many counts were recorded for the clone carrying this T cell receptor (beta chain). The lymph nodes were axillary draining lymph nodes from breast cancer patients. The entry originates in a study of breast tumors, draining lymph nodes, adjacent tissues. The germline gives CDR1 KGHSH, CDR2 LQKENI. V gave up 2 bases and J gave up 5 bases, with 12 bases separating them. The CDR3 length is 14 residues. MiXCR, run by TCRdb on the multiplex PCR reads, gives a single entry per CDR3 protein. This sample has about 130,000 distinct CDR3 sequences, with 15% to 20% found just once. The TCR originated in a female donor with breast cancer. Some clones in this sample may be carry-over from other donors' samples. The specimen was axillary lymph node tissue. V and J are TRBV18 and TRBJ2-5; a possible D gene is TRBD1 (6 bases). In nucleotides, the CDR3 is TGTGCCAGCTCACCAGTCCAGGGGCGGGAGACCCAGTACTTC. This translates into CASSPVQGRETQYF.